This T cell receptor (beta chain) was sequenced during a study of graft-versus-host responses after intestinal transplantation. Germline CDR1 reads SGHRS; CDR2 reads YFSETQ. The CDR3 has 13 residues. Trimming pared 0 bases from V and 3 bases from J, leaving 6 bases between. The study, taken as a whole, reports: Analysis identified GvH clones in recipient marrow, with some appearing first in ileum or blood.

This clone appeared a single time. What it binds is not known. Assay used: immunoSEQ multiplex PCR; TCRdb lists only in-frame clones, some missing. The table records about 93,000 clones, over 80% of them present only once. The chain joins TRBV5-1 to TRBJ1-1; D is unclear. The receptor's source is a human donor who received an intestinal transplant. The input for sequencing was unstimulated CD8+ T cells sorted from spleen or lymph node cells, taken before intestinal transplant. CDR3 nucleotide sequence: TGCGCCAGCAGCTTGGCCGGAGACACTGAAGCTTTCTTT. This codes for CASSLAGDTEAFF.